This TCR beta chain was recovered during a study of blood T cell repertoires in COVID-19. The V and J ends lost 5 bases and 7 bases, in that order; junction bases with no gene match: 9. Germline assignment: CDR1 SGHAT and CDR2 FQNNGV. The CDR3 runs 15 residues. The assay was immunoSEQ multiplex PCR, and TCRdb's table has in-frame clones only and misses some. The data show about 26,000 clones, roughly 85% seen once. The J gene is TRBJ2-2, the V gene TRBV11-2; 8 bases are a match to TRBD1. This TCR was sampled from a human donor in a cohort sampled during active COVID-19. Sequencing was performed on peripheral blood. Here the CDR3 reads CASSATGGQGGELFF. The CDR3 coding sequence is TGTGCCAGCAGCGCAACAGGGGGGCAAGGCGGGGAGCTGTTTTTT.